This T cell receptor (beta chain) was sequenced for a study of shared T cell receptors in the human thymus. Data came from immunoSEQ multiplex PCR; TCRdb stores just in-frame clones and leaves some out. The table has about 380,000 clones, 85% to 95% seen once. Germline-derived CDR1 and CDR2 are LNHNV and YYDKDF (reference sequence). This CDR3 is 20 amino acids long. After removal of 0 bases from V and 5 bases from J, the junction contained 19 bases not matched to a gene. Sequencing was carried out using thymocytes. The source is a human donor. The V call is TRBV15, the J call TRBJ2-7; 10 bases fit TRBD2. The CDR3 DNA follows: TGTGCCACCAGCAGAGATTTAGGCGGGTCTAGCGGGAGAAGAGGGGACGAGCAGTACTTC. Protein: CATSRDLGGSSGRRGDEQYF.